These T cell receptor beta chains were read from a single sample in a study of identical twins. From the 5' RACE reads, TCRdb called clonotypes with MiXCR, one entry per CDR3 protein. The sample shows hundreds of thousands of distinct CDR3 sequences, 9% to 15% of them seen only once. The sample also formed part of further work on yellow fever vaccine responses in identical twins.

Input material: PBMCs. These receptors were obtained from a woman younger than 30 in good health. CDR3s include the opening cysteine and the closing phenylalanine or tryptophan. D genes are given only for firm matches. Rows give clone size only sometimes, using once, few, many, or a class for an expanded clone.

d_gene: TRBD2
j_gene: TRBJ2-3
abundance: .
v_gene: TRBV27
CDR3aa: CASSPLASGADTQYF
CDR3nt: TGTGCCAGCTCCCCTTTGGCTAGCGGGGCAGATACGCAGTATTTT

d_gene: .
j_gene: TRBJ2-3
abundance: many
v_gene: TRBV2
CDR3aa: CASSEGLPTDTQYF
CDR3nt: TGTGCCAGCAGTGAAGGCCTTCCCACAGATACGCAGTATTTT

d_gene: .
j_gene: TRBJ2-1
abundance: few
v_gene: TRBV12-3/TRBV12-4
CDR3aa: CASTKGQGHNEQFF
CDR3nt: TGTGCCAGCACCAAGGGGCAGGGACACAATGAGCAGTTCTTC

d_gene: TRBD2
j_gene: TRBJ2-1
abundance: .
v_gene: TRBV5-1
CDR3aa: CASSLSPSGTSYNEQFF
CDR3nt: TGCGCCAGCAGCTTATCGCCCAGCGGGACCTCCTACAATGAGCAGTTCTTC

d_gene: .
j_gene: TRBJ1-1
abundance: many
v_gene: TRBV5-1
CDR3aa: CASSSGVATEAFF
CDR3nt: TGCGCCAGCAGCTCAGGGGTTGCCACTGAAGCTTTCTTT

d_gene: .
j_gene: TRBJ2-5
abundance: few
v_gene: TRBV18
CDR3aa: CASSPPLETQYF
CDR3nt: TGTGCCAGCTCACCACCTCTGGAGACCCAGTACTTC

d_gene: TRBD2
j_gene: TRBJ2-2
abundance: .
v_gene: TRBV20-1
CDR3aa: CSATSSGGTGELFF
CDR3nt: TGCAGTGCCACCTCTAGCGGGGGCACCGGGGAGCTGTTTTTT

d_gene: TRBD1
j_gene: TRBJ1-5
abundance: many
v_gene: TRBV5-1
CDR3aa: CASSPDRTGVLGQPQHF
CDR3nt: TGCGCCAGCAGCCCGGATCGTACAGGGGTTTTAGGTCAGCCCCAGCATTTT

d_gene: TRBD1
j_gene: TRBJ1-2
abundance: .
v_gene: TRBV10-2
CDR3aa: CASSQGASWNYGYTF
CDR3nt: TGCGCCAGCTCACAGGGGGCCTCCTGGAACTATGGCTACACCTTC

d_gene: TRBD1
j_gene: TRBJ1-1
abundance: .
v_gene: TRBV2
CDR3aa: CASRGEQGAGTEAFF
CDR3nt: TGTGCCAGCAGGGGGGAACAGGGGGCGGGCACTGAAGCTTTCTTT

d_gene: .
j_gene: TRBJ2-5
abundance: .
v_gene: TRBV9
CDR3aa: CASSERVGETQYF
CDR3nt: TGTGCCAGCAGCGAGAGGGTGGGAGAGACCCAGTACTTC

d_gene: .
j_gene: TRBJ2-2
abundance: few
v_gene: TRBV12-3/TRBV12-4
CDR3aa: CASSSFAGNTGELFF
CDR3nt: TGTGCCAGCAGTTCTTTCGCAGGGAACACCGGGGAGCTGTTTTTT

d_gene: .
j_gene: TRBJ2-7
abundance: .
v_gene: TRBV28
CDR3aa: CASSDSVYEQYF
CDR3nt: TGTGCCAGCAGTGATTCCGTCTACGAGCAGTACTTC

d_gene: .
j_gene: TRBJ2-5
abundance: .
v_gene: TRBV4-1
CDR3aa: CASSQHSAGTTWETQYF
CDR3nt: TGCGCCAGCAGCCAACATTCAGCCGGGACCACATGGGAGACCCAGTACTTC

d_gene: .
j_gene: TRBJ2-1
abundance: .
v_gene: TRBV5-1
CDR3aa: CASSPGNRGSYNEQFF
CDR3nt: TGCGCCAGCAGCCCAGGGAACCGTGGCTCCTACAATGAGCAGTTCTTC

d_gene: .
j_gene: TRBJ2-1
abundance: .
v_gene: TRBV3-1
CDR3aa: CASSQDHSQGSYNEQFF
CDR3nt: TGTGCCAGCAGCCAAGATCACTCGCAGGGGTCCTACAATGAGCAGTTCTTC

d_gene: .
j_gene: TRBJ2-2
abundance: few
v_gene: TRBV5-1
CDR3aa: CASSGVDISNTGELFF
CDR3nt: TGCGCCAGCAGTGGGGTAGACATATCGAACACCGGGGAGCTGTTTTTT

d_gene: .
j_gene: TRBJ2-1
abundance: .
v_gene: TRBV11-2
CDR3aa: CASGGSEQFF
CDR3nt: TGTGCCAGCGGGGGGAGTGAGCAGTTCTTC

d_gene: .
j_gene: TRBJ1-1
abundance: many
v_gene: TRBV5-4
CDR3aa: CATLGGPSVNTEAFF
CDR3nt: TGTGCCACCCTGGGGGGACCATCGGTGAACACTGAAGCTTTCTTT

d_gene: .
j_gene: TRBJ1-1
abundance: .
v_gene: TRBV7-2
CDR3aa: CASSPSRGRGTEAFF
CDR3nt: TGTGCCAGCAGCCCCTCCCGAGGTCGTGGCACTGAAGCTTTCTTT

d_gene: TRBD2
j_gene: TRBJ2-7
abundance: .
v_gene: TRBV24-1
CDR3aa: CATSDASGSSYEQYF
CDR3nt: TGTGCCACCAGTGACGCTAGCGGGAGCTCCTACGAGCAGTACTTC

d_gene: .
j_gene: TRBJ1-6
abundance: many
v_gene: TRBV2
CDR3aa: CASSGRELMNSPLHF
CDR3nt: TGTGCCAGCAGTGGTCGGGAACTGATGAATTCACCCCTCCACTTT

d_gene: TRBD2
j_gene: TRBJ2-3
abundance: many
v_gene: TRBV10-3
CDR3aa: CAISEGTWRGGLGTQYF
CDR3nt: TGTGCCATCAGTGAGGGGACCTGGCGGGGGGGCCTGGGTACGCAGTATTTT

d_gene: .
j_gene: TRBJ2-1
abundance: .
v_gene: TRBV7-6
CDR3aa: CASSLRYYNEQFF
CDR3nt: TGTGCCAGCAGCCTTAGATACTACAATGAGCAGTTCTTC

d_gene: TRBD2
j_gene: TRBJ2-5
abundance: .
v_gene: TRBV15
CDR3aa: CATGSGGPVETQYF
CDR3nt: TGTGCCACCGGAAGCGGGGGGCCGGTGGAGACCCAGTACTTC

d_gene: .
j_gene: TRBJ1-2
abundance: many
v_gene: TRBV12-3/TRBV12-4
CDR3aa: CASRQMKGNYGYTF
CDR3nt: TGTGCCAGCAGACAGATGAAGGGGAACTATGGCTACACCTTC

d_gene: .
j_gene: TRBJ2-2
abundance: few
v_gene: TRBV3-1
CDR3aa: CASSQTRTGELFF
CDR3nt: TGTGCCAGCAGCCAAACAAGGACCGGGGAGCTGTTTTTT

d_gene: .
j_gene: TRBJ2-4
abundance: few
v_gene: TRBV12-3/TRBV12-4
CDR3aa: CASSLGPGVAKNIQYF
CDR3nt: TGTGCCAGCAGTTTAGGGCCAGGGGTAGCCAAAAACATTCAGTACTTC

d_gene: .
j_gene: TRBJ2-7
abundance: few
v_gene: TRBV12-3/TRBV12-4
CDR3aa: CASSLAVVNEQYF
CDR3nt: TGTGCCAGCAGTTTAGCGGTCGTGAACGAGCAGTACTTC

d_gene: TRBD2
j_gene: TRBJ2-3
abundance: .
v_gene: TRBV20-1
CDR3aa: CSAQNPSGGMADTQYF
CDR3nt: TGCAGTGCCCAAAACCCTAGCGGGGGGATGGCAGATACGCAGTATTTT

d_gene: .
j_gene: TRBJ2-7
abundance: .
v_gene: TRBV2
CDR3aa: CASRDLPVGGTYNYEQYF
CDR3nt: TGTGCCAGCAGAGACCTCCCGGTGGGTGGGACATATAACTACGAGCAGTACTTC

d_gene: TRBD2
j_gene: TRBJ2-7
abundance: .
v_gene: TRBV6-1
CDR3aa: CASREASGISYEQYF
CDR3nt: TGTGCCAGCAGGGAGGCTAGCGGGATTTCCTACGAGCAGTACTTC

d_gene: TRBD1
j_gene: TRBJ2-1
abundance: .
v_gene: TRBV11-2
CDR3aa: CASSLGPPGQGNINEQFF
CDR3nt: TGTGCCAGCAGCTTAGGCCCTCCGGGACAGGGGAATATCAATGAGCAGTTCTTC

d_gene: .
j_gene: TRBJ1-1
abundance: .
v_gene: TRBV4-1
CDR3aa: CASSGQKTEAFF
CDR3nt: TGCGCCAGCAGCGGACAGAAAACTGAAGCTTTCTTT

d_gene: TRBD1
j_gene: TRBJ1-2
abundance: many
v_gene: TRBV12-3/TRBV12-4
CDR3aa: CASSGDSSIYGYTF
CDR3nt: TGTGCCAGCAGCGGGGACAGTTCCATCTATGGCTACACCTTC

d_gene: TRBD2
j_gene: TRBJ2-2
abundance: many
v_gene: TRBV20-1
CDR3aa: CSARDRWWVGTSGARRVDTGELFF
CDR3nt: TGCAGTGCTAGAGATCGGTGGTGGGTCGGGACTAGCGGGGCACGGCGGGTGGACACCGGGGAGCTGTTTTTT

d_gene: TRBD2
j_gene: TRBJ2-1
abundance: many
v_gene: TRBV29-1
CDR3aa: CLGGSGGFNYNEQFF
CDR3nt: TGCCTCGGTGGTAGCGGGGGCTTTAACTACAATGAGCAGTTCTTC

d_gene: .
j_gene: TRBJ2-5
abundance: few
v_gene: TRBV20-1
CDR3aa: CSATGTPQETQYF
CDR3nt: TGCAGTGCTACCGGGACTCCCCAGGAGACCCAGTACTTC

d_gene: .
j_gene: TRBJ1-1
abundance: .
v_gene: TRBV6-1
CDR3aa: CASSDRPLVNTEAFF
CDR3nt: TGTGCCAGCAGTGATCGTCCACTGGTGAACACTGAAGCTTTCTTT

d_gene: TRBD1
j_gene: TRBJ1-1
abundance: many
v_gene: TRBV6-1
CDR3aa: CASRKTGASTEAFF
CDR3nt: TGTGCCAGCAGAAAGACAGGGGCGAGCACTGAAGCTTTCTTT

d_gene: .
j_gene: TRBJ2-3
abundance: few
v_gene: TRBV20-1
CDR3aa: CSAGGPRTAEYF
CDR3nt: TGCAGTGCTGGGGGACCACGGACAGCAGAGTATTTT

d_gene: .
j_gene: TRBJ2-7
abundance: .
v_gene: TRBV11-2
CDR3aa: CASSSRDTLGEQYF
CDR3nt: TGTGCCAGCAGCTCCCGGGACACACTGGGGGAGCAGTACTTC

d_gene: TRBD2
j_gene: TRBJ2-5
abundance: few
v_gene: TRBV20-1
CDR3aa: CSASQLAGGQETQYF
CDR3nt: TGCAGTGCTAGCCAGCTAGCGGGAGGACAAGAGACCCAGTACTTC

d_gene: .
j_gene: TRBJ2-5
abundance: many
v_gene: TRBV10-3
CDR3aa: CAISSTEETQYF
CDR3nt: TGTGCCATCAGTTCGACCGAAGAGACCCAGTACTTC

d_gene: .
j_gene: TRBJ1-5
abundance: few
v_gene: TRBV4-2
CDR3aa: CASSHGVGRDQPQHF
CDR3nt: TGTGCCAGCAGCCATGGTGTAGGCCGCGATCAGCCCCAGCATTTT

d_gene: TRBD2
j_gene: TRBJ2-2
abundance: .
v_gene: TRBV5-4
CDR3aa: CASSPKGRGANTGELFF
CDR3nt: TGTGCCAGCAGCCCTAAGGGGCGGGGGGCGAACACCGGGGAGCTGTTTTTT

d_gene: .
j_gene: TRBJ2-7
abundance: .
v_gene: TRBV3-1
CDR3aa: CASSQAIPYEQYF
CDR3nt: TGTGCCAGCAGCCAAGCCATCCCCTACGAGCAGTACTTC

d_gene: .
j_gene: TRBJ2-5
abundance: .
v_gene: TRBV4-1
CDR3aa: CASSRSGGGAYQETQYF
CDR3nt: TGCGCCAGCAGCCGTTCCGGCGGGGGCGCGTACCAAGAGACCCAGTACTTC

d_gene: .
j_gene: TRBJ1-6
abundance: few
v_gene: TRBV20-1
CDR3aa: CSASKGSPLHF
CDR3nt: TGCAGTGCTAGCAAGGGTTCACCCCTCCACTTT

d_gene: TRBD1
j_gene: TRBJ1-5
abundance: .
v_gene: TRBV12-3/TRBV12-4
CDR3aa: CASMAQGVNPQHF
CDR3nt: TGTGCCAGCATGGCACAGGGGGTAAATCCCCAGCATTTT

d_gene: .
j_gene: TRBJ2-5
abundance: few
v_gene: TRBV3-1
CDR3aa: CASTATTSLETQYF
CDR3nt: TGTGCCAGTACCGCAACCACGTCCTTGGAGACCCAGTACTTC

d_gene: .
j_gene: TRBJ1-2
abundance: few
v_gene: TRBV24-1
CDR3aa: CATRGGPGDGYTF
CDR3nt: TGTGCCACTCGGGGGGGCCCTGGGGATGGCTACACCTTC

d_gene: TRBD1
j_gene: TRBJ1-1
abundance: few
v_gene: TRBV12-3/TRBV12-4
CDR3aa: CASSYGQAGTEAFF
CDR3nt: TGTGCCAGCAGTTATGGACAGGCGGGCACTGAAGCTTTCTTT

d_gene: TRBD1
j_gene: TRBJ2-2
abundance: many
v_gene: TRBV24-1
CDR3aa: CATSDPGTGGNGELFF
CDR3nt: TGTGCCACCAGTGACCCCGGGACAGGGGGCAACGGGGAGCTGTTTTTT

d_gene: TRBD2
j_gene: TRBJ2-7
abundance: .
v_gene: TRBV12-5
CDR3aa: CASGSSGRIYEQYF
CDR3nt: TGTGCTAGTGGCTCTAGCGGGAGAATCTACGAGCAGTACTTC

d_gene: .
j_gene: TRBJ1-5
abundance: .
v_gene: TRBV2
CDR3aa: CASSVGTGQGPQHF
CDR3nt: TGTGCCAGCAGTGTAGGGACGGGGCAGGGGCCCCAGCATTTT

d_gene: .
j_gene: TRBJ2-1
abundance: .
v_gene: TRBV20-1
CDR3aa: CSAIERRVVYNEQFF
CDR3nt: TGCAGTGCTATAGAGCGGAGAGTGGTATACAATGAGCAGTTCTTC

d_gene: .
j_gene: TRBJ1-1
abundance: many
v_gene: TRBV20-1
CDR3aa: CSARVQGSMNTEAFF
CDR3nt: TGCAGTGCTAGAGTTCAGGGTTCCATGAACACTGAAGCTTTCTTT

d_gene: TRBD2
j_gene: TRBJ2-1
abundance: .
v_gene: TRBV6-1
CDR3aa: CASSEGTSGRRINEQFF
CDR3nt: TGTGCCAGCAGTGAAGGGACTAGCGGGAGAAGGATCAATGAGCAGTTCTTC

d_gene: .
j_gene: TRBJ2-3
abundance: .
v_gene: TRBV21-1
CDR3aa: CASSKGSRGSTDTQYF
CDR3nt: TGTGCCAGCAGCAAAGGTAGCAGGGGGAGCACAGATACGCAGTATTTT